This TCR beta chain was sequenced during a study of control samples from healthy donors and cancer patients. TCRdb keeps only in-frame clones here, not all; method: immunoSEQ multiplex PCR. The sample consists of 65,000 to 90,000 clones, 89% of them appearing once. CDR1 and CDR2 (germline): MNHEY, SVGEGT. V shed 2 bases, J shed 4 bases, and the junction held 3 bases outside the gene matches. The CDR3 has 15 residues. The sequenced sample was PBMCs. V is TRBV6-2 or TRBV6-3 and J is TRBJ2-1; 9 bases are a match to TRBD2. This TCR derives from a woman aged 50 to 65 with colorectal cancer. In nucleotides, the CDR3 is TGTGCCAGCAGTTACGGGCTAGCGGGGTACAATGAGCAGTTCTTC. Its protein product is CASSYGLAGYNEQFF.